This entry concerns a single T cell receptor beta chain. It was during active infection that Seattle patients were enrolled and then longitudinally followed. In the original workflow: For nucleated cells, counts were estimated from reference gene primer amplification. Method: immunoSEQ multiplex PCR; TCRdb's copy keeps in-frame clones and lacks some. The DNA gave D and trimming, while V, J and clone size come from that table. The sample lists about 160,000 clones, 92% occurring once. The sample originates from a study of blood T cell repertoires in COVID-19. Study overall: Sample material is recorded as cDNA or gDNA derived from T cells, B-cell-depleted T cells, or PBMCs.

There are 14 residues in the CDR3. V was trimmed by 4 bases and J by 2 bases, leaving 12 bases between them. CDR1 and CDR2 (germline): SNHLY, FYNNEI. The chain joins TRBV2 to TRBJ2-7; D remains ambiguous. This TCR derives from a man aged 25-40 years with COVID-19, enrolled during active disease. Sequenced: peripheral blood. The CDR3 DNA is TGTGCCAGCAGTGTGGTCCCGGGTACCTACGAGCAGTACTTC. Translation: CASSVVPGTYEQYF.